One and the same sample provided the 18 T cell receptor beta chains below, sequenced in a study of T cell responses to AZD1222 COVID-19 vaccine. Libraries were prepared by immunoSEQ multiplex PCR; TCRdb keeps only in-frame clonotypes and omits some of them. In the table there are tens of thousands of clones, about 86% of which are singletons. The sample here was peripheral blood, taken on day 0 of AZD1222 vaccination. These receptors all stem from an adult in good health.

CDR3 DNA: TGTGCCAGCGGATTAGCCGAGCAGTACTTC. This gives the protein CASGLAEQYF. The V call is TRBV28, the J call TRBJ2-7; no firm D call. CDR1 and CDR2 from the germline V gene are MDHEN and SYDVKM. The CDR3 has 10 residues. Trimming stripped 8 bases from V and 6 bases from J, with 8 bases between.

The chain is built from TRBV3-1 (or the pseudogene TRBV3-2) and TRBJ2-3; D call uncertain. There are 14 residues in the CDR3. From germline, CDR1 is LGHDT and CDR2 YNNKEL (reference sequence). V shed 0 bases and J shed 4 bases, with 8 bases lying between them. The CDR3 DNA follows: TGTGCCAGCAGCCAAGACGGCCCTGCAGATACGCAGTATTTT. Protein: CASSQDGPADTQYF.

This rearrangement joins TRBV19 to TRBJ1-1; D not resolved. Trimming removed 2 bases from V and 2 bases from J, with 6 bases in between. This CDR3 spans 13 amino acids. Per the germline V gene, CDR1 is LNHDA and CDR2 is SQIVND (reference sequence). The CDR3 coding sequence is TGTGCCAGTAGTATAAAGGTTAACACTGAAGCTTTCTTT. Its translation is CASSIKVNTEAFF.

This chain joins TRBV19 and TRBJ1-6; the D gene is possibly TRBD1 (5 bases). Germline CDR1 and CDR2: LNHDA and SQIVND (reference sequence). The CDR3 is 14 residues long. Trimming left V 5 bases short and J 7 bases short, with 12 bases between. CDR3 in amino acids: CASSDGRTNSPLHF. CDR3 DNA sequence: TGTGCCAGTAGTGACGGACGGACAAATTCACCCCTCCACTTT.

The CDR3 coding sequence is TGTGCCAGCAGCCAAGAGGGGCTAACCTACGAGCAGTACTTC. This encodes CASSQEGLTYEQYF. J is TRBJ2-7 and V is TRBV3-1 (or the pseudogene TRBV3-2); the D gene is possibly TRBD1 (5 bases). The CDR3 sequence is 14 residues long. V was shortened by 0 bases and J by 2 bases, with 8 bases between the two germline ends. Germline V lookup: CDR1 LGHDT, CDR2 YNNKEL (reference sequence).

The chain is built from TRBV7-9 and TRBJ1-5, with 8 bases identical to TRBD1. The CDR3 is 14 residues long. CDR1 and CDR2 (germline): SEHNR, FQNEAQ (reference sequence). The V and J ends lost 1 base and 7 bases, in that order; junction bases with no gene match: 3. As DNA, the CDR3 is TGTGCCAGCAGCTTAGGACAGGGGAACCAGCCCCAGCATTTT. This gives the protein CASSLGQGNQPQHF.

The V call is TRBV27, the J call TRBJ2-7, with 7 bases identical to TRBD1. Germline V gives CDR1 MNHEY, CDR2 SMNVEV (reference sequence). The CDR3 contains 15 residues. Unmatched junction bases numbered 7, after V lost 3 bases and J lost 2 bases. CDR3 nucleotide sequence: TGTGCCAGCAGTTTTCTCGGACAGGTAGCCTACGAGCAGTACTTC. This translates into CASSFLGQVAYEQYF.

This rearrangement joins TRBV6-8 to TRBJ1-5; the D gene is possibly TRBD1 (5 bases). Germline values: CDR1 MNHGY, CDR2 SAAAGT. V was cut by 2 bases and J by 6 bases, with 14 bases left in between. This CDR3 has 15 residues. The CDR3 here is CASSYDISGGQPQHF. CDR3 bases: TGTGCCAGCAGTTACGATATCTCTGGGGGTCAGCCCCAGCATTTT.

The CDR3 DNA reads TGTGCCAGTAGCCAACAGGGTGTGGAGACCCAGTACTTC. It specifies CASSQQGVETQYF. The V and J genes are TRBV19 and TRBJ2-5, with TRBD1 as a possible D gene (6 bases). V lost 6 bases and J 5 bases, leaving 13 bases between the germline ends. The germline V gene has CDR1 LNHDA and CDR2 SQIVND (reference sequence). This CDR3 comprises 13 residues.

This chain uses TRBV27 with TRBJ1-1, with TRBD1 identical over 8 bases. The CDR3 runs to 14 residues. CDR1 and CDR2 from the germline V gene are MNHEY and SMNVEV (reference sequence). The V segment lost 7 bases and the J segment 1 base; nucleotides outside the gene matches: 5. CDR3 region: CASNPGTGNTEAFF. DNA for the CDR3: TGTGCCAGCAACCCCGGGACAGGGAACACTGAAGCTTTCTTT.

The rearrangement uses TRBV2 and TRBJ2-7; 7 bases line up with TRBD1. CDR3 size: 12 residues. The germline CDR1 and CDR2 sequences are SNHLY and FYNNEI. Trimming removed 6 bases from V and 1 base from J; junction bases left unmatched: 0. CDR3 sequence: CASRGQSYEQYF. The CDR3 DNA reads as TGTGCCAGCAGGGGACAGTCCTACGAGCAGTACTTC.

The chain is built from TRBV25-1 and TRBJ1-5; TRBD1 might be the D (6 bases). Germline V gene data show CDR1 as MGHDK and CDR2 as SYGVNS. The V end was cut by 4 bases, the J end by 4 bases, with 8 bases between. The CDR3 extends over 13 amino acids. The CDR3 is CASSAQGNQPQHF. The CDR3 DNA reads TGTGCCAGCAGTGCACAGGGAAATCAGCCCCAGCATTTT.

This chain connects TRBV3-1 (or the pseudogene TRBV3-2) to TRBJ2-7, with D maybe TRBD2 (5 bases). This CDR3 has 12 amino acids. The germline V gene encodes CDR1 LGHDT and CDR2 YNNKEL (reference sequence). Trimming left V 4 bases short and J 5 bases short, with 9 bases between. The CDR3, as DNA: TGTGCCAGCAGCCGTACTAGGGACGAGCAGTACTTC. This gives the protein CASSRTRDEQYF.

V gene TRBV5-1 combines with J gene TRBJ2-7, with 7 nucleotides matching TRBD2. Germline V gene lookup returns CDR1 SGHRS and CDR2 YFSETQ. With 0 bases clipped from V and 5 bases from J, the junction kept 8 bases outside the gene matches. CDR3 length: 15 amino acids. The CDR3 sequence is CASSLVGGIFHEQYF. CDR3 nucleotide sequence: TGCGCCAGCAGCTTGGTCGGGGGGATTTTCCACGAGCAGTACTTC.

The V gene is TRBV7-2, the J gene TRBJ2-1; D not resolved. CDR3 size: 13 residues. Per germline, CDR1 SGHTA and CDR2 FQGNSA. The V and J ends lost 1 base and 5 bases respectively, with 6 bases between them. CDR3 residues: CASSLGRNNEQFF. CDR3 bases: TGTGCCAGCAGCTTAGGCAGAAACAATGAGCAGTTCTTC.

The V gene is TRBV7-3, the J gene TRBJ2-5, with no clear D. Germline lookup yields CDR1 SGHTA and CDR2 FQGTGA. The germline V and J ends were trimmed by 6 bases and 5 bases, with 16 bases remaining between them. The CDR3 length is 14 residues. CDR3 protein: CASRLREEGETQYF. The CDR3, as DNA: TGTGCCAGCAGGCTACGAGAAGAAGGGGAGACCCAGTACTTC.

J is TRBJ2-3 and V is TRBV4-1; TRBD1 matches at 11 bases. Germline V CDR1 and CDR2: MGHRA, YSYEKL. The CDR3 consists of 15 residues. Losses at the gene ends were 4 bases for V and 4 bases for J; bases not matched to a gene: 4. The CDR3 DNA sequence: TGCGCCAGCAGCCCAGGACAGGGGGCCTCAGATACGCAGTATTTT. Translated, it gives CASSPGQGASDTQYF.

This chain links TRBV6-5 with TRBJ2-7; TRBD2 is a possible D gene (5 bases). CDR1 and CDR2 (germline): MNHEY, SVGAGI. Trimming pared 5 bases from V and 2 bases from J, leaving 10 bases between. This CDR3 region has 13 residues. The CDR3 DNA reads TGTGCCAGCAGTCGGACGGGAACCTACGAGCAGTACTTC. Protein product: CASSRTGTYEQYF.